The following is a T cell receptor beta chain sequence with its context. Its antigen is as yet unknown. These data originate in a study of cytomegalovirus exposure and HLA in healthy donors. Study-wide background: Researchers found that just over 80% of over 350 genotyped donors fell within the Caucasian-associated ancestry cluster.

Whole-study findings and limits: It was confirmed in vitro that three of the CMV-associated chains were specific for CMV antigens. Among TCR sequences, most were rare, though some public TCRs appeared in many donors.

PCR used 60 Vbeta primers and 13 Jbeta primers. The repertoire was sequenced with immunoSEQ multiplex PCR; TCRdb's copy has only in-frame clones and lacks some. The sample lists about 130,000 clones; just under 80% were seen once. The ends lost 6 bases at V and 4 bases at J; junction bases unmatched: 8. The CDR3 covers 15 residues. Germline V gene sequence: CDR1 WNHNN, CDR2 SYGVQD (reference sequence). The TCR comes from a male donor in good health and CMV-seronegative. The source material was PBMCs. The V and J genes are TRBV10-1 and TRBJ2-3, with 9 bases matching TRBD2. The CDR3 DNA follows: TGCGCCAGCAGCGACAGCGGGGGGTCCGCAGATACGCAGTATTTT. Its translation: CASSDSGGSADTQYF.